What follows is one T cell receptor (beta chain) and its context. This clonotype was detected only a few times. No antigen is known for it. No much larger clonotype is one base removed from it; base qualities were not supplied. Trimming takes 7 bases off V and 7 bases off J; junction bases not matched to a gene: 12. Reading the germline V gene gives CDR1 SNHLY and CDR2 FYNNEI. The CDR3 runs 14 residues from the cysteine to the phenylalanine. CDR3 DNA only is kept here, 42 bases in frame from base 1. The entry originates in a study of blood T cells in healthy people across ages (dated by TCRdb to the mid-2010s). Study-level background: In model experiments, roughly one uniquely barcoded TCR beta cDNA molecule per two T cells was captured by template switching. Four age groups were formed from the donors: young (average approximately 15 years), middle-aged (more than 35), aged (around 62) and long-lived (about 80). Age-related changes in TCR beta repertoire diversity were measured in the study by deep sequencing normalized with unique cDNA molecular identifiers. Donors of different ages were randomly distributed across sequencing lanes to avoid experimental bias. For two donors (one aged 18 to 29 and one aged 80 or older), the study analyzed two additional independent replicas of 1 million unique cDNA reads from the same blood draw.

Donors were 40 or so systemically healthy Caucasian individuals from Russia aged 6 to 90 years. Ten milliliters of peripheral blood were drawn from each donor into EDTA-treated Vacutainer tubes. PBMCs were isolated by Ficoll-Paque density-gradient centrifugation, with at least 7 million obtained per sample. Trizol reagent was used to extract total RNA from PBMCs, with at least 6 micrograms per sample. Naive CD45RAhigh/CD27high T cell percentages were measured by flow cytometry on a PBMC aliquot from every donor. The paper as a whole reports these results and caveats: Compared with the aged group, the long-lived group had more naive CD4+ T cells, fewer expanded clones and increased TCR diversity, suggesting age selection. Observed TCR beta diversity correlated strongly with the percentage of naive T cells measured by flow cytometry. Because donor CMV infection status was unknown, age-related changes in expanded clonotypes were potentially confounded. Conclusive comparison of naive and antigen-experienced compartments was prevented by the profiling of bulk unsorted PBMCs. As age increased, observed TCR beta diversity per million T cells dropped in a roughly linear way, and a significant reduction was already evident by age 40. Total diversity estimates from one million sequenced T cells were considered lower bounds and underestimates.

The library was built by means of 5' RACE. The sequencer was an Illumina HiSeq 2500. A second PCR of about 7 to 12 cycles was run with a J-beta primer mix and a sample-barcoded 5' primer. A template-switch 5' adaptor carrying 12 random nucleotides introduced a unique molecular identifier onto each TCR beta cDNA molecule. Each sample yielded at least 2.5 million CDR3-containing paired-end reads. First-strand cDNA was synthesized from all RNA with the Mint cDNA synthesis kit, primed by a TRBC-specific oligonucleotide. All cDNA was treated with uracil-DNA glycosylase and then went through a first 18-cycle PCR with the universal primers M1SS and BC2_uni_R. Per the authors' processing: Each sample was normalized by randomly selecting 1 million high-quality reads, each carrying a distinct molecular identifier. Reads with shared molecular identifiers were discarded instead of being binned into consensus sequences. CDR3 identification, clonotype clustering and error correction used MiTCR with a Q25 quality threshold and the strictest error-elimination algorithm. A nonparametric unseen species model with Euler transformation was used to estimate lower-bound total TCR beta diversity. Using fastp trimming at Q25 and MiXCR clonotype assembly, TCRdb reanalyzed the public sequencing data and kept in-frame beta chains. Here each entry gathers all rows of one CDR3 protein and keeps the most common genes and DNA. V and J calls and clone size were set by TCRdb, not the authors. The sample includes 700,000 to 850,000 distinct CDR3 sequences, with approximately 35% observed a single time. The biggest ten clones account for about an eighth of the sample.

This sequence was found in a man aged 18 to 29 in good health. What was sequenced was blood. The rearranged segments are TRBV2 and TRBJ1-2, and 7 junctional nucleotides match TRBD1. In nucleotide form, the sequence is TGTGCCAGCACCAGGGGGGCCCCCCTTGGTGGCTACACCTTC. This sequence encodes CASTRGAPLGGYTF.